This note documents a single T cell receptor (beta chain) sequence. As yet, its antigen is unknown. This record belongs to a study of T cells in Graves' hyperthyroidism and ophthalmopathy. General study findings and limits: Blood also carried most thyroid clonotypes expanded above 0.001.

The CDR3 regions of TCR beta were amplified from RNA transcripts. HTBI primers were employed in a first-round RT-PCR of the TCR CDR3. One entry per CDR3 protein results from TCRdb running MiXCR on the multiplex PCR reads. The repertoire holds under 700,000 distinct CDR3 sequences, with just over 45% as singletons. Patients aged 18 to 65 had newly diagnosed hyperthyroidism lasting under 2 months. Lactation, pregnancy, other autoimmune disease or uncontrolled infection excluded patients. This receptor was identified in a woman in her late teens or twenties with Graves' hyperthyroidism. Sequenced: peripheral blood or thyroid tissue (not recorded which).

CDR3 bases: TGTGCCAGCAGCCGAGTTGGGACTAGGTACGAGCAGTACTTC. Its protein product is CASSRVGTRYEQYF. This rearrangement joins TRBV9 to TRBJ2-7; 8 nucleotides match TRBD2. CDR3 length: 14 amino acids. Germline loops: CDR1 SGDLS, CDR2 YYNGEE. J lost 4 bases, V lost 4 bases, and 7 bases had no gene match.